One and the same sample provided the 15 T cell receptor beta chains below, sequenced in a study of cytomegalovirus exposure and HLA in healthy donors. It was with 60 Vbeta and 13 Jbeta primers that the PCR ran. Method: immunoSEQ multiplex PCR; TCRdb's copy keeps in-frame clones and lacks some. The table lists around 120,000 clones, roughly three quarters of them singletons. The sample was PBMCs. The receptors were gathered from a woman aged 18-29 years in good health and CMV-seronegative.

Only a few counts were recorded for this clone. The chain carries TRBV5-4 and TRBJ1-4; TRBD1 agrees at 9 bases. Germline V gene sequence: CDR1 SGHNT, CDR2 YYREEE (reference sequence). V lost 4 bases, J lost 3 bases, and 7 bases stayed unmatched. The CDR3 covers 16 residues. Here the CDR3 DNA reads TGTGCCAGCAGCCTCGGACAGGGGAAGTCTAATGAAAAACTGTTTTTT. Translation: CASSLGQGKSNEKLFF.

V and J are TRBV5-1 and TRBJ1-1, with D possibly TRBD1 on 6 matching bases. CDR3 size: 15 residues. The V end lost 2 bases, the J end lost 1 base, and 12 bases lay between the germline ends. CDR1 and CDR2 (germline): SGHRS, YFSETQ. CDR3: CASSLVQGPNTEAFF. The CDR3 coding sequence is TGCGCCAGCAGCTTAGTACAGGGACCGAACACTGAAGCTTTCTTT.

This clone turned up a few times. The chain is built from TRBV2 and TRBJ2-7; D is perhaps TRBD2 (6 bases). V lost 7 bases and J 1 base, leaving 14 bases between the germline ends. This CDR3 is 14 amino acids long. Germline CDR1 SNHLY, CDR2 FYNNEI. The CDR3 sequence is CASTPAEGSYEQYF. CDR3 DNA: TGTGCCAGCACCCCCGCGGAGGGGTCCTACGAGCAGTACTTC.

The rearrangement joins TRBV7-9 to TRBJ1-6, with TRBD1 matching 8 bases. Germline CDR1 and CDR2: SEHNR and FQNEAQ (reference sequence). This CDR3 comprises 18 residues. The trim removed 1 base at V and 0 bases at J, leaving 5 bases unmatched. CDR3 in amino acids: CASSLGDRSSSYNSPLHF. CDR3 in DNA: TGTGCCAGCAGCTTAGGGGACAGGTCTAGCTCCTATAATTCACCCCTCCACTTT.

The gene calls are TRBV28 and TRBJ2-7, with TRBD1 matching 9 bases. V was clipped by 4 bases and J by 3 bases; unmatched bases: 4. Looked up from germline, CDR1 is MDHEN and CDR2 is SYDVKM. The CDR3 extends over 14 amino acids. Here the CDR3 DNA reads TGTGCCAGCAGTTGGACAGGGGACCTCTACGAGCAGTACTTC. Its translation: CASSWTGDLYEQYF.

In DNA, the CDR3 is TGCGCCAGCAGCTTATGGACAGGTCAAGAGACCCAGTACTTC. Its translation: CASSLWTGQETQYF. The rearrangement uses TRBV5-1 and TRBJ2-5; 7 bases fit TRBD1. Trimming at V came to 2 bases and at J to 2 bases, leaving 3 bases not matched to a gene. The V gene's germline CDR1 is SGHRS and CDR2 YFSETQ. The CDR3 extends over 14 amino acids.

This rearrangement joins TRBV10-2 to TRBJ2-1; 9 nucleotides align to TRBD2. V was pared by 5 bases and J by 9 bases, with 5 bases of the junction left unmatched. The CDR3 consists of 13 residues. Germline-derived CDR1 and CDR2 are WSHSY and SAAADI. In DNA, the CDR3 is TGCGCCAGCAGTTTGCGGGGGGGCAGTGAGCAGTTCTTC. It encodes CASSLRGGSEQFF.

The genes are TRBV7-2 and TRBJ2-5; 11 nucleotides agree with TRBD2. The J segment lost 4 bases and the V segment lost 2 bases, leaving 12 bases of the junction unmatched. The CDR3 has 18 amino acids. In germline, CDR1 is SGHTA, CDR2 FQGNSA. CDR3 residues: CASSLMSSGGPGGETQYF. CDR3 nucleotide sequence: TGTGCCAGCAGCTTAATGTCTAGCGGGGGGCCGGGGGGAGAGACCCAGTACTTC.

The chain carries TRBV12-5 and TRBJ2-3; the match to TRBD2 covers 15 bases. This CDR3 comprises 19 residues. Germline V gene sequence: CDR1 LGHNT, CDR2 FRNRAP. V lost 1 base, J lost 1 base, and 6 bases stayed unmatched. In DNA, the CDR3 is TGTGCTAGTGGTTTGGGGACTAGCGGGGGGGGAACAGGCACAGATACGCAGTATTTT. Protein: CASGLGTSGGGTGTDTQYF.

The chain recombines TRBV30 with TRBJ1-2; 8 bases are shared with TRBD1. The V segment lost 6 bases and the J segment 6 bases; nucleotides outside the gene matches: 3. This CDR3 comprises 11 residues. Per germline, CDR1 GTSNPN and CDR2 SVGIG (reference sequence). The CDR3 reads CACDRGHGYTF. CDR3 bases: TGTGCCTGTGACAGGGGCCATGGCTACACCTTC.

The chain uses TRBV28 and TRBJ2-1; perhaps TRBD2 as D (6 bases). V was shortened by 5 bases and J by 5 bases, with 13 bases between the two germline ends. The CDR3 is made up of 14 amino acids. Looked up from germline, CDR1 is MDHEN and CDR2 is SYDVKM. CDR3 sequence: CASSLRGSNNEQFF. The DNA of the CDR3 is TGTGCCAGCAGTCTCCGGGGGTCAAACAATGAGCAGTTCTTC.

CDR3 region: CASRSSWGEQETQYF. The CDR3 DNA reads as TGTGCCAGCCGCTCATCGTGGGGGGAGCAAGAGACCCAGTACTTC. The chain uses TRBV6-6 and TRBJ2-5, with D perhaps matching TRBD2 (6 bases). Trimming left V 8 bases short and J 2 bases short, with 18 bases between. CDR1 and CDR2 (germline): MNHNY, SVGAGI (reference sequence). This CDR3 comprises 15 residues.

This chain joins TRBV5-1 and TRBJ1-2; 9 nucleotides agree with TRBD1. This CDR3 region has 14 residues. The V and J ends lost 5 bases and 4 bases, in that order; junction bases with no gene match: 6. CDR1 SGHRS and CDR2 YFSETQ come from the germline V gene. CDR3 DNA: TGCGCCAGCAGGATGGGACAGGGAACCTATGGCTACACCTTC. Encoded protein: CASRMGQGTYGYTF.

The V and J genes are TRBV2 and TRBJ2-3; D possibly corresponds to TRBD1 (7 bases). This CDR3 has 16 amino acids. Trimming stripped 11 bases from V and 6 bases from J, with 27 bases between. CDR1 SNHLY and CDR2 FYNNEI come from the germline V gene. The CDR3: CAGGFGRGQTGDTQYF. The CDR3, as DNA: TGTGCCGGCGGGTTTGGGCGGGGACAGACGGGGGATACGCAGTATTTT.

This clone was detected only once. The genes are TRBV6-1 and TRBJ1-1; 8 positions match TRBD1. The CDR3 loop spans 13 amino acids. The ends lost 6 bases at V and 8 bases at J; junction bases unmatched: 8. Germline-derived CDR1 and CDR2 are MNHNS and SASEGT. In DNA form, the CDR3 reads TGTGCCAGCAGAAGGACAGGGTCGCCCGAAGCTTTCTTT. This translates into CASRRTGSPEAFF.